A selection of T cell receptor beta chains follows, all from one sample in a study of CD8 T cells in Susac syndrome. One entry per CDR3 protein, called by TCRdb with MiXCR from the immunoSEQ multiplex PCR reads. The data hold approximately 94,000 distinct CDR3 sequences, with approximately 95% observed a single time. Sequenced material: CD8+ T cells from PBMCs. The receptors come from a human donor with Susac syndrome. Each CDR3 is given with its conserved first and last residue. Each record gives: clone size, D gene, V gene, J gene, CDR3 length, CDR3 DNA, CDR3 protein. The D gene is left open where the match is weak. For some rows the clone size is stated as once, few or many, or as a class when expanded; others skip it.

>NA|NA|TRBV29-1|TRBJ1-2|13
TGCAGCGTCCCGGACCGCACCACGGATGGCTACACCTTC
CSVPDRTTDGYTF
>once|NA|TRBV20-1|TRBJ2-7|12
TGCAGTGCTAGTCTTGGAGCCTACGAGCAGTACTTC
CSASLGAYEQYF
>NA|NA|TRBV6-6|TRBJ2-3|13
TGTGCCAGCAGTCCGGACAGCACAGATACGCAGTATTTT
CASSPDSTDTQYF
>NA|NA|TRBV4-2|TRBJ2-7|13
TGTGCCAGCAGCCAAGATTTTAGCGGCGAGCAGTACTTC
CASSQDFSGEQYF
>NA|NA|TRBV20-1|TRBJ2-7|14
TGCAGTGCTCTGAAAAGTCGGGGTTTCTACGAGCAGTACTTC
CSALKSRGFYEQYF
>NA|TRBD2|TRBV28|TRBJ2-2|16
TGTGCCAGCAGTGCTAACCGGGACTATTCCACCGGGGAGCTGTTTTTT
CASSANRDYSTGELFF
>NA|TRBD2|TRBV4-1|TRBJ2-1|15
TGCGCCAGCACCCTAGGCGGGGGATCCTACAATGAGCAGTTCTTC
CASTLGGGSYNEQFF
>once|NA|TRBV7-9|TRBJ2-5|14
TGTGCCAGCAGCATAGTCGGGGGACAAGAGACCCAGTACTTC
CASSIVGGQETQYF
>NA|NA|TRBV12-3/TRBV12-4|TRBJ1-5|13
TGTGCCAGCAGAGGGACACTAAATCAGCCCCAGCATTTT
CASRGTLNQPQHF
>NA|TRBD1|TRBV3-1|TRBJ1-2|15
TGTGCCAGCAGCCGGGGACAGGGGAGTGACTATGGCTACACCTTC
CASSRGQGSDYGYTF
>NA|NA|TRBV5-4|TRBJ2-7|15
TGTGCCAGCAGCTTGGTGGGAGGGGACAGCTACGAGCAGTACTTC
CASSLVGGDSYEQYF
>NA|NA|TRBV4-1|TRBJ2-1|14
TGCGCCAGCAGCCAAGTGGCCGTGTGGAATGAGCAGTTCTTC
CASSQVAVWNEQFF
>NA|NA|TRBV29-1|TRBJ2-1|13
TGCAGCGTTATAGGCGGGGCATACAATGAGCAGTTCTTC
CSVIGGAYNEQFF
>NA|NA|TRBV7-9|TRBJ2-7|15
TGTGCCAGCAGCTTAGCGGGACCCCTCTCCTACGAGCAGTACTTC
CASSLAGPLSYEQYF
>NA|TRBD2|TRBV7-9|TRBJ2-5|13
TGTGCCAGCGGGACTAGCGTGCAAGAGACCCAGTACTTC
CASGTSVQETQYF
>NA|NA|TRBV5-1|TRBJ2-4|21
TGCGCCAGCAGCGCTCCTCTTCACGGACATCTGACGGACCTAGCCAAAAACATTCAGTACTTC
CASSAPLHGHLTDLAKNIQYF
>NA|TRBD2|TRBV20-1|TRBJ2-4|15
TGCAGTGCTAGTAACGTTCTAGCGGAACCAAACATTCAGTACTTC
CSASNVLAEPNIQYF
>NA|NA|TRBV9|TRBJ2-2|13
TGTGCCAGCAGCGTATTGTCCACCGGGGAGCTGTTTTTT
CASSVLSTGELFF
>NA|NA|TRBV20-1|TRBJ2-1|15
TGCAGTGCCGAGAGCGGAGCAAGCTCCTACAATGAGCAGTTCTTC
CSAESGASSYNEQFF
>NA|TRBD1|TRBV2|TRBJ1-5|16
TGTGCCAGCGGAGGGGAAGGACAGGGGGGTGGTCAGCCCCAGCATTTT
CASGGEGQGGGQPQHF
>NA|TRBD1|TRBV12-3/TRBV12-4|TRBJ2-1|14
TGTGCCAGCAGTTGGGGACAGGGAGCGGGTGAGCAGTTCTTC
CASSWGQGAGEQFF
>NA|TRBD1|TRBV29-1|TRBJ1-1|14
TGCAGCGCCTACACCGGGACAGGGAGGGCTGAAGCTTTCTTT
CSAYTGTGRAEAFF
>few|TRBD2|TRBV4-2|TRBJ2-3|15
TGTGCCAGCAGCCAAGGGCGGGGGGCCGTAGATACGCAGTATTTT
CASSQGRGAVDTQYF
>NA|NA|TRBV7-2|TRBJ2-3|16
TGTGCCAGCAGCTTATCCGCATCCCGAAGAGGAGATACGCAGTATTTT
CASSLSASRRGDTQYF
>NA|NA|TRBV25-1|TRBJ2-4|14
TGTGCCAGCAGTGAAGGGATGGTCAAAAACATTCAGTACTTC
CASSEGMVKNIQYF
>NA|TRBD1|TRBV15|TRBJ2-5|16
TGTGCCACCAGCCCAGACCGGACAGGCCGACAAGAGACCCAGTACTTC
CATSPDRTGRQETQYF
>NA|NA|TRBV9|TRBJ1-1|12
TGTGCCAGCAGCGTAGTAGAAAATGAAGCTTTCTTT
CASSVVENEAFF
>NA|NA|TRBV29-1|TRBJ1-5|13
TGCAGCGTTCTTGACGGTGGCAATCAGCCCCAGCATTTT
CSVLDGGNQPQHF
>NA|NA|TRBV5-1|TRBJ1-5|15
TGCGCCAGCAGCTTGGGGCCCAGGGAGTTGCAGCCCCAGCATTTT
CASSLGPRELQPQHF
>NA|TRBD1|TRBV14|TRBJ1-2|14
TGTGCCAGCAGCCAAGGGGGGACAGGGAGTGGCTACACCTTC
CASSQGGTGSGYTF
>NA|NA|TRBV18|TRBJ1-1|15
TGTGCCAGCTCACCACCGGCAGGGTGGGTCGCTGAAGCTTTCTTT
CASSPPAGWVAEAFF
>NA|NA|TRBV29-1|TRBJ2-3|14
TGCAGCGCCTATCGGGCAGGGTGGACAGATACGCAGTATTTT
CSAYRAGWTDTQYF
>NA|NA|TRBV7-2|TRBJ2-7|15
TGTGCCAGCAGCTTAGAGGGCAGGGATCCCTACGAGCAGTACTTC
CASSLEGRDPYEQYF
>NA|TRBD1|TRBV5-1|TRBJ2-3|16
TGCGCCAGCAGCTTGGACCCCGGACAGGGCCCAGATACGCAGTATTTT
CASSLDPGQGPDTQYF
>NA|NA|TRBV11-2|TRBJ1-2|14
TGTGCCAGCAGCTTAGTACAAGGGGCTTGGGGCTACACCTTC
CASSLVQGAWGYTF
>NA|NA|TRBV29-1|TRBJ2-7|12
TGCAGCGTTTGGGTACAGGGAAGCGAGCAGTACTTC
CSVWVQGSEQYF
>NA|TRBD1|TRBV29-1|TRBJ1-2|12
TGCAGCGTCCCGGACAGGGTGAATGGCTACACCTTC
CSVPDRVNGYTF
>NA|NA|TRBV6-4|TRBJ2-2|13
TGTGCCAGCAGTGACTCGGACACCGGGGAGCTGTTTTTT
CASSDSDTGELFF